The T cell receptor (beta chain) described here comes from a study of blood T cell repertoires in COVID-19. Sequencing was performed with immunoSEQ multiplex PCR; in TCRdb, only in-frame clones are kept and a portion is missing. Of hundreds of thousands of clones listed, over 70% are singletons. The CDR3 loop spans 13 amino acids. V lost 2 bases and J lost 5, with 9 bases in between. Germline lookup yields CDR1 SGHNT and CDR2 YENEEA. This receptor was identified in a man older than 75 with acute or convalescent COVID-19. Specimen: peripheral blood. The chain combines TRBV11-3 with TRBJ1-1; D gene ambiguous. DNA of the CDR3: TGTGCCAGCAGCTTATCACCCGGGACTGAAGCTTTCTTT. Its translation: CASSLSPGTEAFF.